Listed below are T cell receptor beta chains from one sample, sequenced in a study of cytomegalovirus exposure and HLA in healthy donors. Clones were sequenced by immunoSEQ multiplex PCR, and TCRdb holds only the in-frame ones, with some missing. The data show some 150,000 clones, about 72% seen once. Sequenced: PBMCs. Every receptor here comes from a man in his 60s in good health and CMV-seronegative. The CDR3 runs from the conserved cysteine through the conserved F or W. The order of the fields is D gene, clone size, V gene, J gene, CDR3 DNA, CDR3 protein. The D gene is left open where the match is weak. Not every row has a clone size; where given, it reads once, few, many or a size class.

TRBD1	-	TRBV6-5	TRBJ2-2	TGTGCCAGCAGTTACTCGCAGGGGGCTCACACCGGGGAGCTGTTTTTT	CASSYSQGAHTGELFF
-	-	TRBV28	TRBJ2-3	TGTGCCAGCAGCGTAACCAGGGATTTCACAGATACGCAGTATTTT	CASSVTRDFTDTQYF
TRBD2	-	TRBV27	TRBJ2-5	TGTGCCAGCAGACTCACTAGCGGGAGATGGGGGGAGACCCAGTACTTC	CASRLTSGRWGETQYF
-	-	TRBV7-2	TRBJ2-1	TGTGCCAGCAGCCCAAGCGGAAGCTCCTACAATGAGCAGTTCTTC	CASSPSGSSYNEQFF
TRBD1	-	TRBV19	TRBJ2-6	TGTGCCAGTAGTCCTTGGGACAGGGGCTCTTTCGGGGCCAACGTCCTGACTTTC	CASSPWDRGSFGANVLTF
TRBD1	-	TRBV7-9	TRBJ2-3	TGTGCCAGCAGCTTGACAGGGGGCACAGATACGCAGTATTTT	CASSLTGGTDTQYF
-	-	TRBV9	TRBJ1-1	TGTGCCAGCAGCGTAGCGGGACATATACTGAACACTGAAGCTTTCTTT	CASSVAGHILNTEAFF
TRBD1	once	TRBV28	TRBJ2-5	TGTGCCAGCAGTTTGCTCCGGGACAGGGCCCAAGAGACCCAGTACTTC	CASSLLRDRAQETQYF
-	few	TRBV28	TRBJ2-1	TGTGCCAGCAGTTTCACGGCGGTCGGTAGCACCGAGCAGTTCTTC	CASSFTAVGSTEQFF
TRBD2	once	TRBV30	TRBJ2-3	TGTGCCTGGGGACTAGCGGGAGGGAGTCATACAGATACGCAGTATTTT	CAWGLAGGSHTDTQYF
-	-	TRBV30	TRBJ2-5	TGTGCCTGGAGTGACCTAACAGCCCAAGAGACCCAGTACTTC	CAWSDLTAQETQYF
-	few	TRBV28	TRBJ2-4	TGTGCCAGCAGTTTAAAGGGGGGGGTTGGGACCAAAAACATTCAGTACTTC	CASSLKGGVGTKNIQYF
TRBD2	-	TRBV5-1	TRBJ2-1	TGCGCCAGCAGCTTTGGACTAGCGGGCCTCAATGAGCAGTTCTTC	CASSFGLAGLNEQFF
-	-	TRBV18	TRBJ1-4	TGTGCCAGCTCACCACTAGGCCATTCCAGCGGAAAACTGTTTTTT	CASSPLGHSSGKLFF
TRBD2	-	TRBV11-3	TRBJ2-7	TGTGCCAGCAGCTTACCGGGACTAGCGGGAGGAGACTGCGGCGAGCAGTACTTC	CASSLPGLAGGDCGEQYF
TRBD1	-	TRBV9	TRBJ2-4	TGTGCCAGCAGCGCACAGGGGCTAGCCAAAAACATTCAGTACTTC	CASSAQGLAKNIQYF
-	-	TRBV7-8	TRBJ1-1	TGTGCCAGCAGCTTATTTGGGGAGATGAACACTGAAGCTTTCTTT	CASSLFGEMNTEAFF
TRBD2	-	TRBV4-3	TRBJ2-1	TGCGCCAGCAGCCAAGTCGCCCGTGGGGGGGGTGAGCAGTTCTTC	CASSQVARGGGEQFF
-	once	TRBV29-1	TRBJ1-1	TGCAGCGTCGCAGGGAAGGCGGCGCCTGAAGCTTTCTTT	CSVAGKAAPEAFF
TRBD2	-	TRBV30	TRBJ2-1	TGTGCCTGGAGCGTACCGGGACTAAGGATAATCACTGAGCAGTTCTTC	CAWSVPGLRIITEQFF
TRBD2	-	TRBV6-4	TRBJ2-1	TGTGCCAGCAGCGTTCTAGCGGGAGTAACCTACAATGAGCAGTTCTTC	CASSVLAGVTYNEQFF
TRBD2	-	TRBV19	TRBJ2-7	TGTGCCAGTAGTATTCAACTAGCGGGAGATGCCGAGCAGTACTTC	CASSIQLAGDAEQYF
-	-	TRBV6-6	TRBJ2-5	TGTGCCACGTCTCCCGGGGGTGCGGAGACCCAGTACTTC	CATSPGGAETQYF
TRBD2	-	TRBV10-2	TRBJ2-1	TGCGCCAGCACTGGACTAGCGGGAGGCTACAATGAGCAGTTCTTC	CASTGLAGGYNEQFF
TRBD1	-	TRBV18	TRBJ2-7	TGTGCCAGCTCTCTGGGGACAGGGGGTACGTCCGAGCAGTACTTC	CASSLGTGGTSEQYF
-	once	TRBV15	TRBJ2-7	TGTGCCACCAGCCCGGAAGGGGGGGCGGACTCCTACGAGCAGTACTTC	CATSPEGGADSYEQYF
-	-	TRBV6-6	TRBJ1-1	TGTGCCAGCAGTTACGATCGGGAGAACACTGAAGCTTTCTTT	CASSYDRENTEAFF
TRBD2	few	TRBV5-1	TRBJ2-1	TGCGCCAGCAGCTCGAAACTAGCGGGAGTAGGGGATGAGCAGTTCTTC	CASSSKLAGVGDEQFF
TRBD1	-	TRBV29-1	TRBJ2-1	TGCAGCGTTGAGGTGGGCAGGGGGAATGAGCAGTTCTTC	CSVEVGRGNEQFF
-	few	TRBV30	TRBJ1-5	TGTGCCTGCTCCAGGGTTAGCAATCAGCCCCAGCATTTT	CACSRVSNQPQHF